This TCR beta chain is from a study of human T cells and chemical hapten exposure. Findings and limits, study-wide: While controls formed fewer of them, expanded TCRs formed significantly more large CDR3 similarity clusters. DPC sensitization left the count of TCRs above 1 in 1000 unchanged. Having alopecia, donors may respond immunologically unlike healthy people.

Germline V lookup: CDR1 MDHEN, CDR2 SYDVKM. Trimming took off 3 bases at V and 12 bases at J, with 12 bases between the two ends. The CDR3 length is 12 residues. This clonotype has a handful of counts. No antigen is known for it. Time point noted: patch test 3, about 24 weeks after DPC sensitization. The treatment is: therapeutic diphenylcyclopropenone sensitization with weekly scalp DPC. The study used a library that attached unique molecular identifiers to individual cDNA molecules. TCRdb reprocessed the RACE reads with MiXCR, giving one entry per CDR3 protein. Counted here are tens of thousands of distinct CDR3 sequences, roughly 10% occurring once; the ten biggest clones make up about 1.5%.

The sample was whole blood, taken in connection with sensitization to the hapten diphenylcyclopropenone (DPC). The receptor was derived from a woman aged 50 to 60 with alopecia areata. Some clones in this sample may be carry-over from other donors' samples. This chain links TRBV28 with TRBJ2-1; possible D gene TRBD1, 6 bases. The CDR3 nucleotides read TGTGCCAGCAGTTTGGACAGTCAGGGGCAGTTCTTC. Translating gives CASSLDSQGQFF.